The rows below give T cell receptor beta chains drawn from one sample of a study of T cells in Graves' hyperthyroidism and ophthalmopathy. A single record per CDR3 protein comes from TCRdb applying MiXCR to the multiplex PCR reads. This sample has more than 300,000 distinct CDR3 sequences; about a sixth occur once, and the top ten carry around 35%. The specimen sequenced was blood. The receptors were gathered from a woman under 40 with Graves' hyperthyroidism that later progressed to Graves' ophthalmopathy. CDR3s include the opening cysteine and the closing phenylalanine or tryptophan. D genes are given only for firm matches. Only part of the rows carry a size: once, few, many, or a class if the clone is expanded.

size,V,D,J,CDR3,DNA
.,TRBV30,.,TRBJ2-7,CAWSAGRPSSYEQYF,TGTGCCTGGAGTGCTGGCAGGCCGAGCTCCTACGAGCAGTACTTC
many,TRBV6-1,.,TRBJ1-3,CASSEDRSSGNTIYF,TGTGCCAGCAGTGAAGACCGGAGCTCTGGAAACACCATATATTTT
many,TRBV25-1,TRBD2,TRBJ2-3,CASSGLAGGLDTQYF,TGTGCCAGCAGTGGCCTAGCGGGGGGGCTCGATACGCAGTATTTT
many,TRBV28,.,TRBJ1-1,CASSPLQGMNTEAFF,TGTGCCAGCAGTCCCCTGCAGGGTATGAACACTGAAGCTTTCTTT
many,TRBV2,TRBD2,TRBJ2-1,CASSGPGGPYNEQFF,TGTGCCAGCAGTGGTCCGGGAGGCCCGTACAATGAGCAGTTCTTC
.,TRBV19,TRBD1,TRBJ1-1,CASTTSGTGGTEAFF,TGTGCCAGCACCACCTCCGGGACAGGGGGAACTGAAGCTTTCTTT
.,TRBV6-5,.,TRBJ1-2,CASSYSTLRRQASPGYAF,TGTGCCAGCAGTTACTCGACACTTCGGCGACAGGCAAGCCCTGGCTACGCCTTC
few,TRBV24-1,.,TRBJ2-4,CATNVRGLGGQKYIQYF,TGTGCCACCAATGTCCGGGGCCTCGGTGGACAAAAGTACATTCAGTACTTC
many,TRBV5-4,.,TRBJ2-4,CASSLGRKENIQYF,TGTGCCAGCAGCTTGGGACGGAAAGAAAACATTCAGTACTTC
many,TRBV6-5,.,TRBJ1-1,CASSYSGHTEAFF,TGTGCCAGCAGTTACTCGGGACACACTGAAGCTTTCTTT
many,TRBV19,.,TRBJ1-5,CASSIPYVYQPQHF,TGTGCCAGTAGTATACCGTATGTCTATCAGCCCCAGCATTTT
.,TRBV7-8,.,TRBJ2-5,CASSYRKTQYF,TGTGCCAGCAGCTATAGAAAGACCCAGTACTTC
many,TRBV3-1,TRBD2,TRBJ2-3,CASSQQRRGADTQYF,TGTGCCAGCAGTCAACAGCGGCGGGGGGCAGATACGCAGTATTTT
many,TRBV30,TRBD1,TRBJ1-6,CAWGDSAHYNSPLHF,TGTGCCTGGGGGGACAGCGCTCACTATAATTCACCCCTCCACTTT
.,TRBV12-3/TRBV12-4,.,TRBJ2-1,CASSLPTSSYNEQFF,TGTGCCAGCAGTTTACCGACGAGCTCCTACAATGAGCAGTTCTTC
many,TRBV20-1,.,TRBJ1-2,CSARPPGRNYGYTF,TGCAGTGCTAGACCGCCAGGCCGGAACTATGGCTACACCTTC
many,TRBV18,.,TRBJ2-4,CASSPRQGGDIQYF,TGTGCCAGCTCACCACGGCAGGGGGGAGACATTCAGTACTTC
.,TRBV5-1,TRBD2,TRBJ2-1,CASSFRGGLSGEQFF,TGCGCCAGCAGCTTCCGCGGGGGTCTCTCAGGAGAGCAGTTCTTC
many,TRBV20-1,TRBD1,TRBJ2-5,CSARPRTGAQETQYF,TGCAGTGCTAGGCCTAGAACAGGGGCACAAGAGACCCAGTACTTC
many,TRBV10-3,.,TRBJ2-6,CAIPRGSRTGANVLTF,TGTGCCATCCCCAGGGGTTCAAGGACGGGGGCCAACGTCCTGACTTTC
many,TRBV18,TRBD2,TRBJ2-3,CASSPSGGPDGTQYF,TGTGCCAGCTCACCAAGCGGGGGCCCAGACGGTACGCAGTATTTT
once,TRBV5-1,TRBD2,TRBJ2-7,CASSLGFGGGPSYEQYF,TGCGCCAGCAGCTTGGGTTTCGGCGGGGGTCCCTCCTACGAGCAGTACTTC
many,TRBV13,.,TRBJ1-2,CASSPKTDLNYGYTF,TGTGCCAGCAGCCCGAAGACAGACCTTAACTATGGCTACACCTTC
many,TRBV20-1,.,TRBJ2-1,CSARFPSGINEQFF,TGCAGTGCTAGATTCCCAAGTGGGATCAATGAGCAGTTCTTC
.,TRBV4-1,.,TRBJ1-5,CASSPSVRADQPQHF,TGCGCCAGCAGCCCCAGTGTTAGGGCGGATCAGCCCCAGCATTTT
many,TRBV27,TRBD2,TRBJ2-2,CASRVAGGPAGELFF,TGTGCCAGCAGAGTAGCGGGAGGGCCTGCCGGGGAGCTGTTTTTT
.,TRBV4-1,.,TRBJ2-7,CASSQGWGNSYEQYF,TGCGCCAGCAGCCAAGGTTGGGGGAACTCCTACGAGCAGTACTTC
.,TRBV20-1,.,TRBJ2-5,CSAREKDSGNQETQYF,TGCAGTGCTAGAGAGAAAGATAGCGGAAACCAAGAGACCCAGTACTTC
few,TRBV28,TRBD2,TRBJ2-1,CASRPGTSGYYNEQFF,TGTGCCAGCAGACCCGGGACTAGCGGTTACTACAATGAGCAGTTCTTC
many,TRBV28,.,TRBJ1-1,CASSLFGGAATEAFF,TGTGCCAGCAGTTTATTCGGGGGGGCGGCTACTGAAGCTTTCTTT
.,TRBV6-2/TRBV6-3,.,TRBJ2-3,CASSSRALATASTDTQYF,TGTGCCAGCAGTTCCCGGGCCCTAGCGACAGCTAGCACAGATACGCAGTATTTT
.,TRBV2,TRBD1,TRBJ1-2,CASSAANSGQGAWGYTF,TGTGCCAGCAGTGCCGCGAACTCGGGACAGGGGGCCTGGGGCTACACCTTC
.,TRBV7-8,.,TRBJ1-2,CASSLSDYGYTF,TGTGCCAGCAGCTTAAGTGACTATGGCTACACCTTC
many,TRBV20-1,TRBD2,TRBJ2-7,CSARGGDSYEQYF,TGCAGTGCTAGGGGGGGGGACTCCTACGAGCAGTACTTC
many,TRBV12-3/TRBV12-4,.,TRBJ2-1,CASSLGLGTYNEQFF,TGTGCCAGCAGTTTAGGGCTAGGGACCTACAATGAGCAGTTCTTC
few,TRBV24-1,.,TRBJ1-3,CATSSSGNTIYF,.
many,TRBV12-5,.,TRBJ1-5,CASGLGWQNSNQPQHF,TGTGCTAGTGGTTTGGGATGGCAGAATAGCAATCAGCCCCAGCATTTT
many,TRBV20-1,.,TRBJ2-7,CSAYDIPEQYF,TGCAGTGCTTACGATATCCCCGAGCAGTACTTC
many,TRBV24-1,.,TRBJ1-4,CATSDTSTNEKLFF,TGTGCCACCAGTGACACCTCAACTAATGAAAAACTGTTTTTT
.,TRBV7-9,.,TRBJ2-2,CASSYTGWGIKDTGELFF,TGTGCCAGCAGCTATACAGGGTGGGGGATTAAGGACACCGGGGAGCTGTTTTTT
many,TRBV6-1,.,TRBJ1-6,CASSEFGAGVWSPLHF,TGTGCCAGCAGTGAATTCGGGGCCGGGGTTTGGTCACCCCTCCACTTT
many,TRBV9,TRBD1,TRBJ2-2,CASSDAQDRETNTGELFF,TGTGCCAGCAGCGATGCCCAGGACAGGGAAACGAACACCGGGGAGCTGTTTTTT